The 15 T cell receptor beta chains presented below share a single source sample, sequenced in a study of T cell responses to AZD1222 COVID-19 vaccine. Libraries were prepared by immunoSEQ multiplex PCR; TCRdb keeps only in-frame clonotypes and omits some of them. The data hold 100,000 or so clones, with 70% to 90% observed a single time. Sequenced material: peripheral blood, taken on day 0 of AZD1222 vaccination. The receptors here all came from an adult in good health.

The V gene is TRBV18, the J gene TRBJ2-7, with D unclear. Germline CDR1 and CDR2: KGHSH and LQKENI. The CDR3 loop spans 12 amino acids. Trimming removed 3 bases at V and 4 bases at J, with 7 bases between. Here the CDR3 reads CASSPTLYEQYF. CDR3 bases: TGTGCCAGCTCACCGACTTTGTACGAGCAGTACTTC.

The chain couples TRBV4-2 to TRBJ2-5, with 10 bases fitting TRBD2. V trimming: 4 bases; J trimming: 5 bases; junction bases outside the gene matches: 10. Germline V gene lookup returns CDR1 LGHNA and CDR2 YNFKEQ. The CDR3 has 16 residues. The CDR3 here is CASSPVASGGMETQYF. The CDR3 DNA sequence: TGTGCCAGCAGCCCTGTTGCTAGCGGGGGAATGGAGACCCAGTACTTC.

The V call is TRBV7-2, the J call TRBJ2-3; the match to TRBD1 covers 9 bases. This CDR3 region has 14 residues. V dropped 5 bases and J dropped 10; count of bases not matched to a gene: 10. Germline CDR1 and CDR2: SGHTA and FQGNSA. The CDR3 reads CASSTPDRGLSQYF. The CDR3 DNA is TGTGCCAGCAGCACGCCCGACAGGGGGTTATCGCAGTATTTT.

This chain uses TRBV3-1 (or the pseudogene TRBV3-2) with TRBJ2-5; D assignment may be TRBD1 or TRBD2 (6 bases each). CDR3 length: 16 residues. From germline, CDR1 is LGHDT and CDR2 YNNKEL (reference sequence). V lost 0 bases, J lost 4 bases, and 15 bases lay in between. CDR3 DNA sequence: TGTGCCAGCAGCCAAGATAGTGGGGGGCATAGAGAGACCCAGTACTTC. It is translated as CASSQDSGGHRETQYF.

V usage is TRBV6-5 and J usage is TRBJ2-1; 9 bases are a match to TRBD2. V lost 6 bases to trimming and J lost 8 bases; unmatched junction nucleotides: 8. Germline V lookup: CDR1 MNHEY, CDR2 SVGAGI. The CDR3 sequence is 14 residues long. CDR3 bases: TGTGCCAGCAGCCCGTTGTGGACTAGCGATGAGCAGTTCTTC. It codes for CASSPLWTSDEQFF.

This chain joins TRBV25-1 and TRBJ1-6; no clear D. This CDR3 region has 14 residues. V shed 1 base and J shed 10 bases, with 11 bases lying between them. Per germline, CDR1 MGHDK and CDR2 SYGVNS. The CDR3 nucleotides read TGTGCCAGCAGTGAATCCCTTGTGAGCTCACCCCTCCACTTT. Amino acid sequence: CASSESLVSSPLHF.

The chain recombines TRBV4-1 with TRBJ2-7; TRBD1 matches 9 bases. Trimming took 0 bases from V and 1 from J; bases not matched to a gene: 4. The CDR3 totals 16 residues. Per the germline V gene, CDR1 is MGHRA and CDR2 is YSYEKL. The CDR3 loop is CASSQDHRGQSYEQYF. CDR3 nucleotide sequence: TGCGCCAGCAGCCAAGACCACAGGGGGCAATCCTACGAGCAGTACTTC.

J is TRBJ1-4 and V is TRBV12-3 or TRBV12-4; D is uncertain. The V gene lost 2 bases and the J gene lost 12 bases, with 10 bases spanning the gap. CDR3 length: 12 residues. CDR3 nucleotide sequence: TGTGCCAGCAGTTTATCAGCTGACCAACTGTTTTTT. Translation gives CASSLSADQLFF.

The V and J genes are TRBV4-3 and TRBJ1-5; D unclear. Germline V lookup: CDR1 LGHNA, CDR2 YSLEER. V was trimmed by 4 bases and J by 4 bases, leaving 17 bases between them. The CDR3 sequence is 16 residues long. The CDR3 reads CASSPSPGYSNQPQHF. CDR3 DNA: TGCGCCAGCAGCCCCAGCCCCGGGTATTCTAATCAGCCCCAGCATTTT.

This CDR3 reads CASSPLTGGRPYEQYF. In DNA form, the CDR3 reads TGTGCCAGCAGCCCCCTCACGGGGGGACGCCCCTACGAGCAGTACTTC. The V and J genes are TRBV7-8 and TRBJ2-7; 7 bases agree with TRBD2. Looked up from germline, CDR1 is SGHVS and CDR2 is FQNEAQ. This CDR3 has 16 amino acids. The trim removed 5 bases at V and 2 bases at J, leaving 12 bases unmatched.

Comment on this clone: A read error may account for a junction end that differs from germline. The rearrangement links TRBV7-2 to TRBJ1-2; D gene ambiguous. The CDR3 spans 13 residues. The V gene's germline CDR1 is SGHTA and CDR2 FQGNSA. The CDR3 DNA reads TGTGCCAGCAGCTTAGCTGGGCCTGGTGTTTTGTCCTTC. Translated, it gives CASSLAGPGVLSF.

The chain is built from TRBV3-1 (or the pseudogene TRBV3-2) and TRBJ2-7; TRBD1 agrees at 9 bases. With V trimmed by 3 bases and J by 6 bases, 0 bases remained unmatched. There are 12 residues in the CDR3. Germline CDR1 and CDR2: LGHDT and YNNKEL (reference sequence). The CDR3 reads CASSQGQGEQYV. CDR3 coding DNA: TGTGCCAGCAGCCAGGGACAGGGCGAGCAGTACGTC.

V is TRBV3-1 (or the pseudogene TRBV3-2) and J is TRBJ2-4; D gene unclear. CDR3 size: 16 residues. Germline V lookup: CDR1 LGHDT, CDR2 YNNKEL (reference sequence). The germline V and J ends were trimmed by 3 bases and 0 bases, with 12 bases remaining between them. CDR3 residues: CASSQRFKGAKNIQYF. The CDR3 DNA reads as TGTGCCAGCAGCCAGCGGTTTAAGGGAGCCAAAAACATTCAGTACTTC.

The chain is built from TRBV29-1 and TRBJ2-5, with TRBD1 identical over 7 bases. J gave up 4 bases and V 2 bases, and 4 bases lay outside the gene matches. Germline V gene lookup returns CDR1 SQVTM and CDR2 ANQGSEA. CDR3 length equals 13 residues. The CDR3: CSVERGRGETQYF. In DNA, the CDR3 is TGCAGCGTTGAAAGGGGGCGAGGAGAGACCCAGTACTTC. Complete variable domain (other parts from reference TRBV29-1 and TRBJ2-5): SAVISQKPSRDICQRGTSLTIQCQVDSQVTMMFWYRQQPGQSLTLIATANQGSEATYESGFVIDKFPISRPNLTFSTLTVSNMSPEDSSIYLCSVERGRGETQYFGPGTRLLVL.

This chain joins TRBV18 and TRBJ2-3; the D is unclear. The CDR3 is 14 amino acids. Trimming stripped 5 bases from V and 0 bases from J, with 9 bases between. The germline V gene encodes CDR1 KGHSH and CDR2 LQKENI. CDR3 sequence: CASSIRVSTDTQYF. CDR3 sequence (DNA): TGTGCCAGCTCAATCCGGGTTAGCACAGATACGCAGTATTTT.